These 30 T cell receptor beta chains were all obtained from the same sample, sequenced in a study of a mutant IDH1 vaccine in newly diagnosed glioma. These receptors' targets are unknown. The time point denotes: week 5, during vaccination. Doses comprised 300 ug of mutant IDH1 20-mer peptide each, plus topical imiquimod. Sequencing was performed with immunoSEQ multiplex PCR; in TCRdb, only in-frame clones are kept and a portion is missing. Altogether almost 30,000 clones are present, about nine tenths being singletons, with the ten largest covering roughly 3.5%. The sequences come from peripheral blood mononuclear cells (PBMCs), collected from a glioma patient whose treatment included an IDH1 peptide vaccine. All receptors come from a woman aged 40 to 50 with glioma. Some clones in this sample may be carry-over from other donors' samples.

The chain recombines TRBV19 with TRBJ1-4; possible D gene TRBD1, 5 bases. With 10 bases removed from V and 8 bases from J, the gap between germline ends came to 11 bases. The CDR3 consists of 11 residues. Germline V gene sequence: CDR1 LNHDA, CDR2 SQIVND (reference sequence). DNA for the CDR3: TGTGCCACCCGGGGCTTAGAAAAACTGTTTTTT. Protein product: CATRGLEKLFF.

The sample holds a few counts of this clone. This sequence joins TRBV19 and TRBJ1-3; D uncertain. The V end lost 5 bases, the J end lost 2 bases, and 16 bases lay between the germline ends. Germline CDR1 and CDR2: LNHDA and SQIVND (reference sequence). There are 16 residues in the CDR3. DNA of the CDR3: TGTGCCAGTAGTTGGGATGGCGAGGCGGCTGGAAACACCATATATTTT. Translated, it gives CASSWDGEAAGNTIYF.

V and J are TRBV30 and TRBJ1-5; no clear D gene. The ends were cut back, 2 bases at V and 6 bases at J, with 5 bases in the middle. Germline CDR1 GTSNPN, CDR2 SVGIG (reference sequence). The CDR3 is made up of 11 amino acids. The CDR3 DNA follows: TGTGCCTGGAGTCGGGTTCAGCCCCAGCATTTT. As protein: CAWSRVQPQHF.

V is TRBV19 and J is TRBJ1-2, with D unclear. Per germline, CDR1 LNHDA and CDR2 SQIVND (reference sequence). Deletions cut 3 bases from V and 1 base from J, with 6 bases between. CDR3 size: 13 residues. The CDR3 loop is CASSIRINYGYTF. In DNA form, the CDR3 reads TGTGCCAGTAGTATTAGGATTAACTATGGCTACACCTTC.

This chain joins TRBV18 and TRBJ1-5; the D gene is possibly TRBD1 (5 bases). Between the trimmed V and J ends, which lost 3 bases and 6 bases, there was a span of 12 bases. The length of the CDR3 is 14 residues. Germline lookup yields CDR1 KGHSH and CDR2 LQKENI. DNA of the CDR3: TGTGCCAGCTCACCGGTACGGGGGGGTCAGCCCCAGCATTTT. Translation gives CASSPVRGGQPQHF.

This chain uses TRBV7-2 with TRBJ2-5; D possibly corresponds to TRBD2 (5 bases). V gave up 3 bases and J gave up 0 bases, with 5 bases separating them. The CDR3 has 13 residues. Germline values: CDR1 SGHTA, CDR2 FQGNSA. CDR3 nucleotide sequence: TGTGCCAGCAGCTTTAGCGACCAAGAGACCCAGTACTTC. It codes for CASSFSDQETQYF.

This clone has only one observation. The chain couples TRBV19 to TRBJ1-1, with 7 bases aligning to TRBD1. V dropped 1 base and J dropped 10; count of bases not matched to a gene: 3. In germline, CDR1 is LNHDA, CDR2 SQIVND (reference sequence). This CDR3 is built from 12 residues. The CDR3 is CASSIGQGRAFF. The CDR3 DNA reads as TGTGCCAGTAGTATAGGACAGGGCCGAGCTTTCTTT.

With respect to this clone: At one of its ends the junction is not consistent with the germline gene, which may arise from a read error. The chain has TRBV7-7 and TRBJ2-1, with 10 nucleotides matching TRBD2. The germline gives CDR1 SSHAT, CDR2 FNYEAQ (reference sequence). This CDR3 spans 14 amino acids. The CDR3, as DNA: TGTGCTAGCAGCTTGCTAGCGGGAGAGAGTGAGCAGTTCTTC. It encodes CASSLLAGESEQFF.

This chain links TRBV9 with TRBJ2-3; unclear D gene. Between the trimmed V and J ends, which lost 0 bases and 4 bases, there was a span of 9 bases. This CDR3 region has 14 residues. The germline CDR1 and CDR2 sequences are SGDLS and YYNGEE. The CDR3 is CASSVENRPDTQYF. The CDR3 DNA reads TGTGCCAGCAGCGTAGAAAACCGGCCAGATACGCAGTATTTT.

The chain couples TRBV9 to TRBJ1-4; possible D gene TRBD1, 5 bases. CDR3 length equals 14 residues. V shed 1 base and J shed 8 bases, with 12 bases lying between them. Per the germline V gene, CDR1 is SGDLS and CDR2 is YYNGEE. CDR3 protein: CASSVYARGEKLFF. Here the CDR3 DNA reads TGTGCCAGCAGCGTATACGCCCGGGGGGAAAAACTGTTTTTT. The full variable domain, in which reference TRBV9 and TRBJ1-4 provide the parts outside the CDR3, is DSGVTQTPKHLITATGQRVTLRCSPRSGDLSVYWYQQSLDQGLQFLIQYYNGEERAKGNILERFSAQQFPDLHSELNLSSLELGDSALYFCASSVYARGEKLFFGSGTQLSVL.

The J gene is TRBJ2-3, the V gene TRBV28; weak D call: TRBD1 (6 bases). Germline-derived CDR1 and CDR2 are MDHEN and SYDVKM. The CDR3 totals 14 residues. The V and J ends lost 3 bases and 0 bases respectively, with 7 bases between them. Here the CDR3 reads CASSFGQSTDTQYF. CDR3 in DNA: TGTGCCAGCAGTTTTGGACAGAGCACAGATACGCAGTATTTT.

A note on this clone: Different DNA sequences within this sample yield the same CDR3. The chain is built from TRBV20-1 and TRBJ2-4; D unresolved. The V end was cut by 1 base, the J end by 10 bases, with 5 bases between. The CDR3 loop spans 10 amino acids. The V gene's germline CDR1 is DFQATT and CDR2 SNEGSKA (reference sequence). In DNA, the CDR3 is TGCAGTGCTAGAGGGCATATTCAGTACTTC. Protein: CSARGHIQYF.

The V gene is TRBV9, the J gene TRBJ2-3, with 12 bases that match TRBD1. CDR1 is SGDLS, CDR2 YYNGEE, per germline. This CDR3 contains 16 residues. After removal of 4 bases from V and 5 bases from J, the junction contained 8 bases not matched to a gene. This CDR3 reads CASSPLGDRGQDTQYF. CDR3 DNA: TGTGCCAGCAGCCCCCTCGGGGACAGGGGGCAAGATACGCAGTATTTT.

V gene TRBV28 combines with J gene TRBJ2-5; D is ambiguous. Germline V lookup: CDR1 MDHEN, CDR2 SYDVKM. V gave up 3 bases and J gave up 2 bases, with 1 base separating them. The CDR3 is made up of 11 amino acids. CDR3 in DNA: TGTGCCAGCAGTTTGCAAGAGACCCAGTACTTC. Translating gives CASSLQETQYF.

The CDR3 spells CASSFPGGVNTEAFF. In DNA form, the CDR3 reads TGTGCCAGCAGTTTTCCCGGGGGGGTAAACACTGAAGCTTTCTTT. V usage is TRBV7-9 and J usage is TRBJ1-1, with D possibly TRBD1 on 5 matching bases. Trimming took off 6 bases at V and 2 bases at J, with 16 bases between the two ends. The germline gives CDR1 SEHNR, CDR2 FQNEAQ (reference sequence). The CDR3 totals 15 residues.

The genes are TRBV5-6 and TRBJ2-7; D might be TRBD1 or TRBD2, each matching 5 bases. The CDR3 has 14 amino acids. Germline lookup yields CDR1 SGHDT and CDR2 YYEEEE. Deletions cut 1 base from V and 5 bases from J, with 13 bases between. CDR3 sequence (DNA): TGTGCCAGCAGCTTGCCAGGAAGGGACCACGAGCAGTACTTC. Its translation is CASSLPGRDHEQYF.

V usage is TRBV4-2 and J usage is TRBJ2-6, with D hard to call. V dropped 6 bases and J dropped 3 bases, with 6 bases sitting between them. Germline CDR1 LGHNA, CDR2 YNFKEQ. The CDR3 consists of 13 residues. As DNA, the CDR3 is TGTGCCAGCAGTCCCAGTGGGGCCAACGTCCTGACTTTC. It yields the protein CASSPSGANVLTF.

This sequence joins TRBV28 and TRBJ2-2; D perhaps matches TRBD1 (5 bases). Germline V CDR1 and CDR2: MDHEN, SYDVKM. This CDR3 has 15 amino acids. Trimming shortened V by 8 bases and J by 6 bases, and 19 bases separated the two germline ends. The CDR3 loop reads CASAWAGQGAGELFF. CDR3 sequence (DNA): TGTGCCAGCGCGTGGGCAGGGCAAGGCGCCGGGGAGCTGTTTTTT.

CDR3 DNA sequence: TGTGCCAGCAGCCCCACAGGGGGCGGCACTGAAGCTTTCTTT. Translating it yields CASSPTGGGTEAFF. This chain connects TRBV6-6 to TRBJ1-1; 9 nucleotides agree with TRBD1. Germline-derived CDR1 and CDR2 are MNHNY and SVGAGI (reference sequence). CDR3 size: 14 residues. The J segment lost 4 bases and the V segment lost 6 bases, leaving 6 bases of the junction unmatched.

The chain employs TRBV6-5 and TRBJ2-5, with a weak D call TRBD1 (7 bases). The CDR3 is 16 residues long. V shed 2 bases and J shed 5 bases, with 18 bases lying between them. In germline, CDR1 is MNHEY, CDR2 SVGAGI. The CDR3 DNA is TGTGCCAGCAGTTACGCCAGGGCCAGGGGGAGGGAGACCCAGTACTTC. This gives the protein CASSYARARGRETQYF.

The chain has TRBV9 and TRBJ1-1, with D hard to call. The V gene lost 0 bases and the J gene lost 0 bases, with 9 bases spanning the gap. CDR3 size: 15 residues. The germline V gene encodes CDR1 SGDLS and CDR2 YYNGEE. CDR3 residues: CASSVGPWVNTEAFF. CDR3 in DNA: TGTGCCAGCAGCGTAGGCCCGTGGGTGAACACTGAAGCTTTCTTT.

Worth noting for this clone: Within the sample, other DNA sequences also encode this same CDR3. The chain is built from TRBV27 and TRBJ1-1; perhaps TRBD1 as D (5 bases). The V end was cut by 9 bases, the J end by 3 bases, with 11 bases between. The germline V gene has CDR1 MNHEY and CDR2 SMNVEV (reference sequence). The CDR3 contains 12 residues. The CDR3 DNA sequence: TGTGCCAGTAGGGGTTTTCACACTGAAGCTTTCTTT. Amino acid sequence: CASRGFHTEAFF.

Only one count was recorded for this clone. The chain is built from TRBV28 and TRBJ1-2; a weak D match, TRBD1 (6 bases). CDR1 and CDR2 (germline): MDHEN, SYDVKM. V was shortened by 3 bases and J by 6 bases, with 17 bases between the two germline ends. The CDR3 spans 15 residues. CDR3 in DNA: TGTGCCAGCAGTTTGGTTCGGGGGACAACGCATGGCTACACCTTC. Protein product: CASSLVRGTTHGYTF.

CDR3 sequence reads: CASSFGTDTQYF. The CDR3 coding sequence is TGTGCCAGCAGCTTTGGCACAGATACGCAGTATTTT. J is TRBJ2-3 and V is TRBV9; no definite D call. CDR1 and CDR2 from the germline V gene are SGDLS and YYNGEE. Deletions cut 4 bases from V and 1 base from J, with 4 bases between. This CDR3 is 12 amino acids long.

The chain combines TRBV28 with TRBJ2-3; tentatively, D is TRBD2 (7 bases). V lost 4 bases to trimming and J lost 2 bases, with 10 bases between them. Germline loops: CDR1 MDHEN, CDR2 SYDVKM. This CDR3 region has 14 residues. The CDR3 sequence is CASSWGGLTDTQYF. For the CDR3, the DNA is TGTGCCAGCAGTTGGGGGGGCCTCACAGATACGCAGTATTTT.

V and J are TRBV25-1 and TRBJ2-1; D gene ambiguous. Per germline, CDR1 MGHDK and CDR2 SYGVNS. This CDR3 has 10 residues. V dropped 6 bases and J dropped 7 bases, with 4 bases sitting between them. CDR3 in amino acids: CASRANEQFF. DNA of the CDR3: TGTGCCAGCAGAGCTAATGAGCAGTTCTTC.

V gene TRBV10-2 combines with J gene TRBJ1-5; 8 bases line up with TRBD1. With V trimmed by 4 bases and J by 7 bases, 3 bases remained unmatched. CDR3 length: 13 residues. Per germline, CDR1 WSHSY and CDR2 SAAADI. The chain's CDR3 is CASSATGEQPQHF. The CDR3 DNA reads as TGCGCCAGCAGTGCGACAGGGGAACAGCCCCAGCATTTT.

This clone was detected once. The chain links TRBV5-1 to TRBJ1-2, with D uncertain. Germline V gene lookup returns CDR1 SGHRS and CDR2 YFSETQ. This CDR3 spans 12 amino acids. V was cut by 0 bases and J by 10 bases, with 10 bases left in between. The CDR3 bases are TGCGCCAGCAGCTTGGAGCGCCTCGACTACACCTTC. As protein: CASSLERLDYTF.

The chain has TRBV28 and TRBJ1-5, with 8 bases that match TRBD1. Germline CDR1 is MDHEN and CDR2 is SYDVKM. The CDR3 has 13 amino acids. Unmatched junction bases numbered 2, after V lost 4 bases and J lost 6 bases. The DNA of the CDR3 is TGTGCCAGCAGTTGGACAGGGACTCAGCCCCAGCATTTT. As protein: CASSWTGTQPQHF.

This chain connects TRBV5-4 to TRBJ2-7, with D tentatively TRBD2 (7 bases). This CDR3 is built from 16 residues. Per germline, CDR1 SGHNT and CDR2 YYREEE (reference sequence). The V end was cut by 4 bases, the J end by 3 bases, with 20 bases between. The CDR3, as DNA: TGTGCCAGCAGCACACGGACAGAACGGGGGGACTACGAGCAGTACTTC. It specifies CASSTRTERGDYEQYF.